This passage covers 2 T cell receptor beta chains from one sample sequenced in a study of tumor and adjacent non-tumor tissue in lung cancer. Three rounds of nested PCR, following a modified ARM-PCR protocol, produced the TCRbeta library. TCRdb re-called the multiplex PCR reads with MiXCR, one entry per CDR3 protein. The sample yields tens of thousands of distinct CDR3 sequences, less than 75% seen once. The template was RNA from unsorted bulk tissue. More than 3 cm separated this lung sample from the edge of the tumor. Sequencing was carried out using distant non-tumor lung tissue. The source of these receptors is a woman between 50 and 59 years old with non-small cell lung cancer.

The chain carries TRBV28 and TRBJ1-2; TRBD1 might be the D (5 bases). The germline CDR1 and CDR2 sequences are MDHEN and SYDVKM. This CDR3 has 15 amino acids. The V end was cut by 6 bases, the J end by 8 bases, with 22 bases between. The CDR3 nucleotides read TGTGCCAGCAGCCTCACCGGGAGGCAGGGCTTCGGCTACACCTTC. Amino acids: CASSLTGRQGFGYTF.

Points on this clonotype: It may be a read error: a sequence one base away is much more abundant. The chain joins TRBV6-1 to TRBJ2-1, with TRBD2 matching over 7 bases. CDR3 length: 15 amino acids. Germline-derived CDR1 and CDR2 are MNHNS and SASEGT. Unmatched junction bases numbered 8, after V lost 4 bases and J lost 5 bases. The CDR3 reads CASSARLAWNNEQFF. The DNA of the CDR3 is TGTGCCAGCAGTGCCAGACTAGCTTGGAACAATGAGCAGTTCTTC.